This TCR beta chain came from a study of cytomegalovirus exposure and HLA in healthy donors. On the study more broadly: Early release data held approximately 81 million unique TCRs from HLA-typed donors. Among over 300 genotyped donors, around 80% fell in the Caucasian-associated ancestry cluster. The study's findings and limits: Accurate prediction of most subjects' HLA-A and HLA-B alleles from TCR beta sequences was reported.

Primers for the PCR totalled 60 Vbeta and 13 Jbeta. Sequencing used immunoSEQ multiplex PCR; TCRdb keeps in-frame clones, though not all of them. The sample holds under 200,000 clones, more than 60% seen once. Germline CDR1 is MNHEY and CDR2 is SVGAGI. The V gene lost 8 bases and the J gene lost 3 bases, with 13 bases spanning the gap. CDR3 length: 13 residues. As concerns this clone: Antigen unknown.

This sequence originates from a female donor in good health and CMV-seronegative. Sequenced: PBMCs. This chain uses TRBV6-5 with TRBJ1-2; possibly TRBD1 for D (6 bases). This chain's CDR3 is CASVGAGDYGYTF. CDR3 nucleotide sequence: TGTGCCAGCGTCGGGGCAGGGGACTATGGCTACACCTTC.